This passage covers 7 T cell receptor beta chains from one sample sequenced in a study of regulatory T cells in long-lasting Graves disease. Time point noted: newly diagnosed GD, antithyroid drugs for less than 3 months. PBMCs were the source of the RNA used for TCR sequencing. Building the TCR beta libraries relied on iRepertoire HTBI primers, and CDR3 regions underwent Arm-PCR. MiXCR was run by TCRdb on the multiplex PCR reads, yielding one entry per CDR3 protein. Here the sample spans about 460,000 distinct CDR3 sequences, 13% to 15% being singletons. The same sample was also used in a study of T cells in Graves' hyperthyroidism and ophthalmopathy.

This specimen was peripheral blood mononuclear cells (PBMCs), taken at new diagnosis, from a patient treated with antithyroid drugs. The receptors were sampled from a woman aged 45-65 years with Graves disease.

This clonotype was seen repeatedly, ten times or more. This rearrangement joins TRBV3-1 to TRBJ2-7; the match to TRBD2 covers 7 bases. Germline V gene lookup returns CDR1 LGHDT and CDR2 YNNKEL (reference sequence). The CDR3 has 16 residues. The ends lost 0 bases at V and 5 bases at J; junction bases unmatched: 10. CDR3 DNA: TGTGCCAGCAGCCAAGATACGGGGGGTTCTAGTAACGAGCAGTACTTC. Its protein is CASSQDTGGSSNEQYF.

This clonotype has at least ten counts. This chain uses TRBV6-2 or TRBV6-3 with TRBJ1-2; D ambiguous. The V and J ends lost 1 base and 2 bases respectively, with 5 bases between them. CDR1 and CDR2 (germline): MNHEY, SVGEGT. This CDR3 has 13 residues. The CDR3 nucleotides read TGTGCCAGCAGTTACTGGGAGAACTATGGCTACACCTTC. Translation gives CASSYWENYGYTF.

This clonotype was detected many times. The chain combines TRBV6-2 or TRBV6-3 with TRBJ2-3; possible D gene TRBD2, 5 bases. This CDR3 is built from 18 residues. Germline CDR1 and CDR2: MNHEY and SVGEGT. The ends were cut back, 3 bases at V and 0 bases at J, with 19 bases in the middle. This chain's CDR3 is CASSYKSSEPSSTDTQYF. CDR3 coding DNA: TGTGCCAGCAGTTATAAAAGTAGCGAACCTTCTAGCACAGATACGCAGTATTTT.

This clonotype was counted between two and nine times. The chain links TRBV5-1 to TRBJ1-4; 7 nucleotides line up with TRBD1. This CDR3 has 15 residues. Germline loops: CDR1 SGHRS, CDR2 YFSETQ. Losses at the gene ends were 4 bases for V and 7 bases for J; bases not matched to a gene: 10. CDR3 sequence: CASSLLTGRGEKLFF. In DNA form, the CDR3 reads TGCGCCAGCAGCCTACTGACAGGGAGAGGTGAAAAACTGTTTTTT.

In nucleotides, the CDR3 is TGCGCCAGCAGCCAAGATTCGGGACTAAAGACCTACGAGCAGTACTTC. It encodes CASSQDSGLKTYEQYF. V usage is TRBV4-1 and J usage is TRBJ2-7; 7 nucleotides match TRBD2. J lost 2 bases, V lost 0 bases, and 7 bases had no gene match. The CDR3 has 16 residues. Germline V CDR1 and CDR2: MGHRA, YSYEKL.

There are a few counts of this clonotype. V is TRBV5-1 and J is TRBJ2-7, with 13 bases lining up with TRBD2. Trimming at V came to 7 bases and at J to 5 bases, leaving 12 bases not matched to a gene. Per the germline V gene, CDR1 is SGHRS and CDR2 is YFSETQ. This CDR3 is 16 amino acids long. The CDR3, as DNA: TGCGCCAGCTCTTCCTGGACTAGCGGGAGCATCGACGAGCAGTACTTC. Translated, it gives CASSSWTSGSIDEQYF.

Concerning this clonotype itself: A much larger clone differs from this one at a single base, so this may be a read error. The chain recombines TRBV6-1 with TRBJ2-2; TRBD2 is a possible D gene (5 bases). The CDR3 is 15 amino acids. The germline V gene has CDR1 MNHNS and CDR2 SASEGT. The DNA of the CDR3 is TGTACCAGCAGTGCGGGTTGGGGGAACACCGGGGAGCTGTTTTTT. Translation: CTSSAGWGNTGELFF.